This T cell receptor (beta chain) appears in the sequencing data of a study of post-analysis software for immune sequencing data. Study overall: Both relapsing-remitting and secondary progressive multiple sclerosis featured among the disease courses, as did progressive-relapsing multiple sclerosis.

About this clonotype itself: Its antigen remains unidentified. The germline gene is not matched at one end of the junction; a read error may be the cause.

CDR3 length equals 13 residues. Carried by the TCR beta cDNA libraries were unique molecular identifiers. T cells numbering roughly 0.9 to 10 million yielded cDNA molecules that totaled about 500,000. TCRdb itself ran the PCR reads through MiXCR, one entry per CDR3 protein. The sample includes about 540,000 distinct CDR3 sequences, around 34% of them seen just once. Study-level results: About 5 TRBV segments (TRBV5-6, TRBV5-1 and TRBV20-1 among them) occurred more frequently in patients than in controls. Those with multiple sclerosis, the patient group, showed significantly lower normalized Chao1 diversity than controls.

This clonotype originated in a girl younger than 18 with multiple sclerosis. Sequenced material: blood. The chain employs TRBV12-3 or TRBV12-4 and TRBJ2-5; 9 bases match TRBD1. The J call may be mistaken, given a closer DNA end match to TRBJ2-7. This chain's CDR3 is CAGSFRTGAEQYF. Here the CDR3 DNA reads TGTGCCGGCAGTTTTAGGACAGGGGCCGAGCAGTACTTC.